The TCR beta chain under discussion was sequenced for a study of technical replicates of blood from a few donors. Assay used: immunoSEQ multiplex PCR; TCRdb lists only in-frame clones, some missing. The table lists 70,000 to 75,000 clones, just under 95% of them singletons. There are 17 residues in the CDR3. The ends lost 2 bases at V and 4 bases at J; junction bases unmatched: 9. Germline V CDR1 and CDR2: SNHLY, FYNNEI. The specimen sequenced was T cells isolated from PBMCs. The rearrangement links TRBV2 to TRBJ1-4, with 8 bases that match TRBD1. This clonotype was obtained from a human donor in good health. Written as DNA, the CDR3 is TGTGCCAGCAGTGAATTGCGGCAGGGGGCCGGTAATGAAAAACTGTTTTTT. Its translation is CASSELRQGAGNEKLFF. The full variable domain, completed using reference TRBV2 and TRBJ1-4, is EPEVTQTPSHQVTQMGQEVILRCVPISNHLYFYWYRQILGQKVEFLVSFYNNEISEKSEIFDDQFSVERPDGSNFTLKIRSTKLEDSAMYFCASSELRQGAGNEKLFFGSGTQLSVL.